This T cell receptor (beta chain) was identified during a study of T-cell memory formation after mild COVID-19. Study conclusions and caveats: Among clones peaking at day 37 in the second wave, SARS-CoV-2 specificity remained unconfirmed. The CD4+ clones that contracted clustered mainly within CM and EM, and the CD8+ clones concentrated in EMRA.

The germline CDR1 and CDR2 sequences are MGHRA and YSYEKL. V was cut by 0 bases and J by 1 base, with 7 bases left in between. The CDR3 spans 14 residues. This clonotype was found many times. Its antigen is as yet unknown. 5'RACE with constant-segment primers built TCRalpha and TCRbeta cDNA libraries with UMIs. TCRdb reprocessed the 5' RACE reads via MiXCR and lists one record per CDR3 protein. The sample comprises almost 45,000 distinct CDR3 sequences, around 6.1% of which are singletons, and 0.79% rests with the top ten. Sequenced: PBMCs or a T cell subset sorted from them (not recorded which). V and J are TRBV4-1 and TRBJ2-7, with a possible D match to TRBD2 (5 bases). This TCR was sampled from an adult who had mild COVID-19 (a few samples of this study predate the infection). Cell type and time point are not known. The CDR3: CASSQDRGSYEQYF. In DNA, the CDR3 is TGCGCCAGCAGCCAAGATCGAGGGTCCTACGAGCAGTACTTC.